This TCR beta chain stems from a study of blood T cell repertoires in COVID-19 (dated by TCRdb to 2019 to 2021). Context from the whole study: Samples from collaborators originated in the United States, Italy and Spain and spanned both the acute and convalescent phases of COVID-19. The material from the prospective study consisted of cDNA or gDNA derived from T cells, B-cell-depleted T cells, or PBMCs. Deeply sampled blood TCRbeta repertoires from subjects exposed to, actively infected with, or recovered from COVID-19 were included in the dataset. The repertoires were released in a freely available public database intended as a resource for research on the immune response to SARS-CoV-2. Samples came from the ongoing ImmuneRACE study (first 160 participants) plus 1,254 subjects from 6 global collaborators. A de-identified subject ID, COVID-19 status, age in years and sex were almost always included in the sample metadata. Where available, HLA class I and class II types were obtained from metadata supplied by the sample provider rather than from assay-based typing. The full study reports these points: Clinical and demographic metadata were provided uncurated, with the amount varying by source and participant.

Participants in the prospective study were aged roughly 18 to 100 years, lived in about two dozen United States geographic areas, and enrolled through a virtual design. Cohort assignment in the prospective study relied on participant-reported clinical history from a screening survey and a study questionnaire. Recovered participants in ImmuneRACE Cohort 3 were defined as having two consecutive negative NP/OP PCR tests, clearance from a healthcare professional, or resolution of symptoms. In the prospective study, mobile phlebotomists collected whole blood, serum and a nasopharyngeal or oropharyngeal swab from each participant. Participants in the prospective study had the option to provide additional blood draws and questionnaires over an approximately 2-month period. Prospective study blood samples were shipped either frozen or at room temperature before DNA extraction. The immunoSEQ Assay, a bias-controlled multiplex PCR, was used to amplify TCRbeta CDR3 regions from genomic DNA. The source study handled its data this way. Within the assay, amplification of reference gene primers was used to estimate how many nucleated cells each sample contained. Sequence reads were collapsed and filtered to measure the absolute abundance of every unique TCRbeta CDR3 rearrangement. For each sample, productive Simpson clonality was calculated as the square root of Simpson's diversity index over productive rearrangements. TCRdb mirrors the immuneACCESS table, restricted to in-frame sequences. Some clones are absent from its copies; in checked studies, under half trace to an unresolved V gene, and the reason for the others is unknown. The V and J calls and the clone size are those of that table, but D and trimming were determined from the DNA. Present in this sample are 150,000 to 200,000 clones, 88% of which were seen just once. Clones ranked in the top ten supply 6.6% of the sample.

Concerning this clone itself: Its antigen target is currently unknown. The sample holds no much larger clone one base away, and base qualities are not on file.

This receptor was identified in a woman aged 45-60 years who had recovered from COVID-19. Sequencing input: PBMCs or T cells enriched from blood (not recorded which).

At the DNA level, the sequence is TGTGCCAGCAGCTTAGCACAGAGCAATCAGCCCCAGCATTTT. Its amino acids are CASSLAQSNQPQHF. The rearrangement joined TRBV7-8 to TRBJ1-5; no D gene can be assigned with confidence. From a lookup of the germline V gene, CDR1 and CDR2 are SGHVS and FQNEAQ. A distance of 4 bases separates the germline ends of V and J, which lose 0 bases and 1 base respectively. The CDR3 goes from the cysteine to the phenylalanine over 14 residues. CDR3 DNA only is kept here, 42 bases in frame from base 1.